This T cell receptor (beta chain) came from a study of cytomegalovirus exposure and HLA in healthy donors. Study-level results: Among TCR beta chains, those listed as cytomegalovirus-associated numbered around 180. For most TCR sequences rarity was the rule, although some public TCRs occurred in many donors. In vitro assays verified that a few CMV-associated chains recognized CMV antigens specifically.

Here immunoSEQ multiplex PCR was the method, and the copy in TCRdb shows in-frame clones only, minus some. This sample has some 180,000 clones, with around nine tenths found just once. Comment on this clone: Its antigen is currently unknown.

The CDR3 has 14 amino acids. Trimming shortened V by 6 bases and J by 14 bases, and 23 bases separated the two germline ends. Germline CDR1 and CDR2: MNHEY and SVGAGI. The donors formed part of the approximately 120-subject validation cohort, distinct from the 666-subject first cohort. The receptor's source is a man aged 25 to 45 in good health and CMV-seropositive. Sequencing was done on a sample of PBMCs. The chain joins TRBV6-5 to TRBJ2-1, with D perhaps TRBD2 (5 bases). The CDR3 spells CASRKRAEPEMEFF. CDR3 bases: TGTGCCAGCAGGAAGAGAGCGGAGCCCGAAATGGAGTTCTTC.